One and the same sample provided the 13 T cell receptor beta chains below, sequenced in a study of blood T cell repertoires in COVID-19. Clones were sequenced by immunoSEQ multiplex PCR, and TCRdb holds only the in-frame ones, with some missing. Here the sample spans about 140,000 clones, 84% being singletons. Material: PBMCs or T cells enriched from blood (not recorded which). The source of these receptors is a woman aged 45 to 65 with acute COVID-19.

This sequence joins TRBV2 and TRBJ1-4, with 7 bases lining up with TRBD1. The V segment lost 6 bases and the J segment 10 bases; nucleotides outside the gene matches: 8. Germline-derived CDR1 and CDR2 are SNHLY and FYNNEI. The CDR3 spans 13 residues. The CDR3 sequence is CASRTGKIGKLFF. The CDR3 DNA reads as TGTGCCAGCAGGACAGGGAAAATAGGAAAACTGTTTTTT.

The chain combines TRBV25-1 with TRBJ2-5, with 9 bases matching TRBD2. CDR3 length: 16 residues. The V and J ends lost 1 base and 7 bases, in that order; junction bases with no gene match: 10. CDR1 and CDR2 from the germline V gene are MGHDK and SYGVNS. The CDR3 loop is CASSELSSGDTGTQYF. Written as DNA, the CDR3 is TGTGCCAGCAGTGAATTGTCTAGCGGGGATACGGGGACCCAGTACTTC.

The chain recombines TRBV7-2 with TRBJ2-7, with 9 bases identical to TRBD2. The CDR3 length is 15 residues. Looked up from germline, CDR1 is SGHTA and CDR2 is FQGNSA. V was clipped by 1 base and J by 4 bases; unmatched bases: 5. The CDR3 DNA reads as TGTGCCAGCAGCTTAGGGTCTAGCGGGACTTACGAGCAGTACTTC. Translated, it gives CASSLGSSGTYEQYF.

The chain uses TRBV4-1 and TRBJ2-5; 7 bases match TRBD2. This CDR3 spans 16 amino acids. The J segment lost 4 bases and the V segment lost 4 bases, leaving 12 bases of the junction unmatched. Germline V lookup: CDR1 MGHRA, CDR2 YSYEKL. This CDR3 reads CASSLLAVVLGETQYF. CDR3 nucleotides: TGCGCCAGCAGCCTCCTAGCGGTGGTTTTGGGAGAGACCCAGTACTTC.

The chain uses TRBV15 and TRBJ1-2, with TRBD1 as a possible D gene (6 bases). V gave up 0 bases and J gave up 2 bases, with 19 bases separating them. The CDR3 loop spans 18 amino acids. From germline, CDR1 is LNHNV and CDR2 YYDKDF (reference sequence). DNA for the CDR3: TGTGCCACCAGCAGAGAAGCAAGGAGGTCAAGGGGGAACTATGGCTACACCTTC. Translating gives CATSREARRSRGNYGYTF.

The chain uses TRBV13 and TRBJ2-7; 10 bases map to TRBD2. The V segment lost 5 bases and the J segment 2 bases; nucleotides outside the gene matches: 9. The CDR3 has 16 residues. Germline V lookup: CDR1 PRHDT, CDR2 FYEKMQ (reference sequence). The CDR3 is CASSPPSSGSPYEQYF. DNA for the CDR3: TGTGCCAGCAGCCCCCCTTCTAGCGGGAGCCCCTACGAGCAGTACTTC. Combining the CDR3 with reference TRBV13 and TRBJ2-7 gives the whole variable domain AAGVIQSPRHLIKEKRETATLKCYPIPRHDTVYWYQQGPGQDPQFLISFYEKMQSDKGSIPDRFSAQQFSDYHSELNMSSLELGDSALYFCASSPPSSGSPYEQYFGPGTRLTVT.

V and J are TRBV4-2 and TRBJ2-7; 10 bases are shared with TRBD2. V lost 4 bases, J lost 2 bases, and 5 bases stayed unmatched. The CDR3 covers 15 residues. From germline, CDR1 is LGHNA and CDR2 YNFKEQ. The CDR3 here is CASSRESGGAYEQYF. The CDR3 DNA follows: TGTGCCAGCAGCCGGGAAAGCGGGGGGGCCTACGAGCAGTACTTC.

V usage is TRBV27 and J usage is TRBJ1-2, with 8 bases fitting TRBD1. V lost 4 bases and J lost 4; bases outside the gene matches: 5. Per germline, CDR1 MNHEY and CDR2 SMNVEV (reference sequence). The CDR3 covers 14 residues. The DNA of the CDR3 is TGTGCCAGCAGTTCCACGACAGGGGTCTATGGCTACACCTTC. It is translated as CASSSTTGVYGYTF.

This sequence joins TRBV4-1 and TRBJ1-3; maybe TRBD1 (5 bases). V shed 0 bases and J shed 2 bases, with 14 bases lying between them. CDR3 length: 17 amino acids. The germline V gene has CDR1 MGHRA and CDR2 YSYEKL. The CDR3 nucleotides read TGCGCCAGCAGCCAAGATTGGGTTGGGGGGACTGGAAACACCATATATTTT. Its protein is CASSQDWVGGTGNTIYF.

The chain uses TRBV30 and TRBJ2-3; the D gene is possibly TRBD1 (6 bases). This CDR3 is 14 amino acids long. Trimming took off 2 bases at V and 4 bases at J, with 13 bases between the two ends. The V gene's germline CDR1 is GTSNPN and CDR2 SVGIG (reference sequence). The CDR3 region has the DNA TGTGCCTGGAGTAGACAGGCTGTGGCAGATACGCAGTATTTT. Its translation is CAWSRQAVADTQYF.

The chain recombines TRBV2 with TRBJ2-1, with 8 nucleotides matching TRBD1. Germline V gives CDR1 SNHLY, CDR2 FYNNEI. Germline trimming cut 11 bases from V and 10 bases from J; bases unmatched to any gene: 13. This CDR3 contains 13 residues. The CDR3 DNA reads as TGTGCCTCCTTCCGGGACAGGTCTAGCGAGCAGTTCTTC. Amino acids: CASFRDRSSEQFF.

The rearrangement joins TRBV19 to TRBJ2-5, with TRBD1 matching 9 bases. The CDR3 contains 13 residues. The junction had 4 bases not matched to a gene; V was cut back by 5 bases and J by 6 bases. CDR1 is LNHDA, CDR2 SQIVND, per germline (reference sequence). The CDR3 loop reads CASSPGTGQTQYF. As DNA, the CDR3 is TGTGCCAGTAGTCCAGGGACAGGGCAGACCCAGTACTTC.

The gene calls are TRBV13 and TRBJ2-7; 9 positions agree with TRBD2. The length of the CDR3 is 15 residues. Per germline, CDR1 PRHDT and CDR2 FYEKMQ (reference sequence). With 4 bases clipped from V and 6 bases from J, the junction kept 10 bases outside the gene matches. The CDR3 nucleotides are TGTGCCAGCAGCTCCTATAGCGGGAGTAATGGCGAGCAGTACTTC. Encoded protein: CASSSYSGSNGEQYF.